This passage covers 21 T cell receptor beta chains from one sample sequenced in a study of T cells after yellow fever vaccination. TCRdb ran MiXCR on the 5' RACE reads and lists one entry per CDR3 protein. This sample has under 300,000 distinct CDR3 sequences, with roughly 13% found just once. Specimen: CD4+ T cells sorted from PBMCs, collected 45 days after the yellow fever booster vaccination. Every receptor here comes from a man aged 30 to 45 who received the YFV17D yellow fever vaccine.

This clonotype was detected a few times. The rearrangement joins TRBV5-1 to TRBJ2-1; 8 bases agree with TRBD2. CDR3 length: 14 residues. The V gene end was trimmed by 0 bases and the J gene end by 9 bases; junction bases not matched to a gene: 5. Per germline, CDR1 SGHRS and CDR2 YFSETQ. CDR3 loop: CASSLESGRGEQFF. The CDR3 DNA reads as TGCGCCAGCAGCTTGGAATCCGGGAGGGGTGAGCAGTTCTTC.

The gene calls are TRBV30 and TRBJ2-5; weak D call: TRBD2 (7 bases). From germline, CDR1 is GTSNPN and CDR2 SVGIG (reference sequence). V was clipped by 5 bases and J by 3 bases, with 16 bases between them. CDR3 size: 14 residues. The DNA of the CDR3 is TGTGCCTGGTCCCGGGGGGCGGAGGAAGAGACCCAGTACTTC. The encoded protein is CAWSRGAEEETQYF.

V usage is TRBV15 and J usage is TRBJ2-7, with D possibly being TRBD2 (5 bases). Germline V gene data show CDR1 as LNHNV and CDR2 as YYDKDF (reference sequence). The V end lost 0 bases, the J end lost 7 bases, and 10 bases lay between the germline ends. The CDR3 totals 13 residues. In DNA form, the CDR3 reads TGTGCCACCAGCAGAGAGGGAGATAGGGAGCAGTACTTC. Translation: CATSREGDREQYF.

V usage is TRBV20-1 and J usage is TRBJ2-2; 9 bases match TRBD2. Germline lookup yields CDR1 DFQATT and CDR2 SNEGSKA (reference sequence). This CDR3 has 14 residues. Losses at the gene ends were 6 bases for V and 3 bases for J; bases not matched to a gene: 5. The CDR3 region is CSANSGGYTGELFF. The CDR3, as DNA: TGCAGTGCGAATAGCGGGGGATACACCGGGGAGCTGTTTTTT.

The chain couples TRBV29-1 to TRBJ1-2, with D perhaps TRBD1 (5 bases). CDR1 is SQVTM, CDR2 ANQGSEA, per germline. Deletions cut 7 bases from V and 8 bases from J, with 17 bases between. CDR3 size: 12 residues. The CDR3 DNA is TGCAGCGGAACTCCGGGACTATGGGGCTACACCTTC. Its translation is CSGTPGLWGYTF.

This clonotype was found many times. V is TRBV12-3 or TRBV12-4 and J is TRBJ2-5, with no clear D. V lost 8 bases to trimming and J lost 4 bases, with 14 bases between them. The CDR3 loop spans 13 amino acids. The CDR3 region is CASGEADRETQYF. The CDR3 DNA reads TGTGCCAGCGGAGAGGCGGATAGAGAGACCCAGTACTTC.

V and J are TRBV7-6 and TRBJ2-3; TRBD2 agrees at 9 bases. CDR3 size: 14 residues. After removal of 5 bases from V and 6 bases from J, the junction contained 6 bases not matched to a gene. Per the germline V gene, CDR1 is SGHVS and CDR2 is FNYEAQ. The CDR3 spells CASSLSGSWDTQYF. DNA of the CDR3: TGTGCCAGCAGCCTTAGCGGGAGCTGGGATACGCAGTATTTT.

Comments on this clonotype: A read error is possible here, since a much larger clone lies one base away. This chain links TRBV7-6 with TRBJ2-5; D ambiguous. This CDR3 region has 14 residues. Germline CDR1 SGHVS, CDR2 FNYEAQ. V was shortened by 2 bases and J by 7 bases, with 14 bases between the two germline ends. Written as DNA, the CDR3 is TGTGCCAGCAGCTTAATTTCGGGTGGGGTGACCCAGTACTTC. Translation: CASSLISGGVTQYF.

This clonotype showed up just a few times. J is TRBJ2-1 and V is TRBV20-1; 10 positions match TRBD2. The CDR3 has 15 residues. Trimming removed 4 bases from V and 5 bases from J; junction bases left unmatched: 8. Germline CDR1 DFQATT, CDR2 SNEGSKA (reference sequence). CDR3 coding DNA: TGCAGTGCTACCGCGACTAGCGGGCCCCACAATGAGCAGTTCTTC. Protein: CSATATSGPHNEQFF.

The chain uses TRBV7-2 and TRBJ2-1; 7 bases match TRBD2. Trimming cost V 2 bases and J 4 bases; bases outside gene matches: 5. CDR1 is SGHTA, CDR2 FQGNSA, per germline. This CDR3 region has 15 residues. CDR3 loop: CASSLTGTTYNEQFF. CDR3 nucleotides: TGTGCCAGCAGCTTAACTGGGACTACTTACAATGAGCAGTTCTTC.

Only a few counts were recorded for this clonotype. J is TRBJ2-1 and V is TRBV20-1, with no clear D. The V gene lost 5 bases and the J gene lost 3 bases, with 11 bases spanning the gap. This CDR3 has 13 amino acids. Germline lookup yields CDR1 DFQATT and CDR2 SNEGSKA (reference sequence). CDR3 protein: CSARGSVYNEQFF. Here the CDR3 DNA reads TGCAGTGCTCGTGGATCCGTCTACAATGAGCAGTTCTTC.

This clonotype was counted a few times. The J gene is TRBJ2-1, the V gene TRBV5-1; unclear D gene. Trimming took off 2 bases at V and 6 bases at J, with 15 bases between the two ends. CDR1 and CDR2 (germline): SGHRS, YFSETQ. The CDR3 loop spans 15 amino acids. CDR3 region: CASSFTSDWSNEQFF. CDR3 nucleotide sequence: TGCGCCAGCAGCTTTACTTCCGACTGGAGCAATGAGCAGTTCTTC.

There are many counts of this clonotype. The chain is built from TRBV5-1 and TRBJ2-1; D not certain. This CDR3 comprises 12 residues. The V and J ends lost 4 bases and 10 bases respectively, with 12 bases between them. Germline CDR1 and CDR2: SGHRS and YFSETQ. CDR3 coding DNA: TGCGCCAGCAGCCCAGAGCTGAACGAGCAGTTCTTC. It encodes CASSPELNEQFF. The whole variable domain, remainder taken from reference TRBV5-1 and TRBJ2-1, is KAGVTQTPRYLIKTRGQQVTLSCSPISGHRSVSWYQQTPGQGLQFLFEYFSETQRNKGNFPGRFSGRQFSNSRSEMNVSTLELGDSALYLCASSPELNEQFFGPGTRLTVL.

This rearrangement joins TRBV24-1 to TRBJ2-1, with 8 bases fitting TRBD2. The CDR3 runs 15 residues. Germline V gene sequence: CDR1 KGHDR, CDR2 SFDVKD. The J segment lost 2 bases and the V segment lost 5 bases, leaving 4 bases of the junction unmatched. The CDR3 protein is CATSGLAPTYNEQFF. CDR3 DNA sequence: TGTGCCACCAGTGGACTAGCGCCCACCTACAATGAGCAGTTCTTC.

There are a few counts of this clonotype. The chain carries TRBV12-3 or TRBV12-4 and TRBJ2-1, with a weak D call TRBD2 (6 bases). V shed 6 bases and J shed 5 bases, with 14 bases lying between them. The CDR3 totals 14 residues. The CDR3 DNA reads TGTGCCAGCAGGTCTAGCGACCGGAACAATGAGCAGTTCTTC. It yields the protein CASRSSDRNNEQFF.

This rearrangement joins TRBV12-3 or TRBV12-4 to TRBJ2-2; 12 nucleotides align to TRBD1. Trimming removed 2 bases from V and 4 bases from J; junction bases left unmatched: 14. This CDR3 spans 20 amino acids. CDR3 nucleotide sequence: TGTGCCAGCAGTTTAAGGCGGGACAGGGGGCTCGATCACCTCACCGGGGAGCTGTTTTTT. This translates into CASSLRRDRGLDHLTGELFF.

The genes are TRBV12-3 or TRBV12-4 and TRBJ2-7; weak D call: TRBD2 (5 bases). The V gene lost 6 bases and the J gene lost 0 bases, with 18 bases spanning the gap. CDR3 length: 16 residues. The CDR3 nucleotides are TGTGCCAGCAGCCCCGGGATTCCTCAAACCTCCTACGAGCAGTACTTC. This gives the protein CASSPGIPQTSYEQYF.

This clonotype was counted at least ten times. The chain carries TRBV20-1 and TRBJ2-7; 8 bases line up with TRBD2. CDR3 length equals 14 residues. Germline V gene lookup returns CDR1 DFQATT and CDR2 SNEGSKA (reference sequence). V shed 6 bases, J shed 0 bases, and the junction held 7 bases outside the gene matches. The CDR3 sequence is CSASGGILSYEQYF. CDR3 coding DNA: TGCAGTGCCTCGGGGGGGATCCTCTCCTACGAGCAGTACTTC.

The CDR3 region is CASSPTLSYNEQFF. The CDR3 DNA is TGTGCCAGCTCACCGACCCTCTCCTACAATGAGCAGTTCTTC. This chain joins TRBV18 and TRBJ2-1, with D hard to call. Looked up from germline, CDR1 is KGHSH and CDR2 is LQKENI. The CDR3 has 14 residues. V dropped 3 bases and J dropped 0 bases, with 6 bases sitting between them. The entire variable domain, with the rest obtained from reference TRBV18 and TRBJ2-1, is as follows: NAGVMQNPRHLVRRRGQEARLRCSPMKGHSHVYWYRQLPEEGLKFMVYLQKENIIDESGMPKERFSAEFPKEGPSILRIQQVVRGDSAAYFCASSPTLSYNEQFFGPGTRLTVL.

This clonotype was counted only a few times. The chain employs TRBV7-8 and TRBJ1-1, with D possibly TRBD1 on 6 matching bases. Germline V gene lookup returns CDR1 SGHVS and CDR2 FQNEAQ. The CDR3 covers 13 residues. Between the trimmed V and J ends, which lost 9 bases and 0 bases, there was a span of 11 bases. The CDR3 sequence is CASDRLMNTEAFF. The CDR3 nucleotides read TGTGCCAGTGACAGGTTAATGAACACTGAAGCTTTCTTT.

The gene calls are TRBV5-1 and TRBJ2-4, with 8 positions matching TRBD2. There are 17 residues in the CDR3. J gave up 1 base and V 0 bases, and 6 bases lay outside the gene matches. Germline loops: CDR1 SGHRS, CDR2 YFSETQ. CDR3 amino acids: CASSLEVAGRAKNIQYF. The CDR3 DNA sequence: TGCGCCAGCAGCTTGGAGGTAGCGGGAAGGGCCAAAAACATTCAGTACTTC.